This T cell receptor (beta chain) originates from a study of Ad26.COV2.S vaccination and SARS-CoV-2 variants. The wider study: Enrolled in COV1001, the donor was in the Ad26.COV2.S trial arm, which received the vaccine.

General study results and limits: Researchers reported similar non-spike TCR breadth in vaccine and placebo recipients.

A word on this clone: Its antigen is not identified.

TCRdb's copy holds only in-frame clones and misses some; the assay was immunoSEQ multiplex PCR. The table has hundreds of thousands of clones, around 87% seen once. The treatment: about 20 received Ad26.COV2.S at low or high dose, single or two shots; roughly 5 received placebo; per-sample allocation not given. Specimen acquisition occurred on day 63 following the initial vaccine or placebo injection. An adult of 18-55 years in Boston served as donor. Trimming took off 5 bases at V and 0 bases at J, with 13 bases between the two ends. This CDR3 spans 15 amino acids. CDR1 is SNHLY, CDR2 FYNNEI, per germline.

The sequence was obtained from a person aged 18-60 years who received the Ad26.COV2.S COVID-19 vaccine or a placebo. The sample in question was peripheral blood, obtained in a trial of Ad26.COV2.S vaccine versus placebo. The chain recombines TRBV2 with TRBJ1-2; a weak D match, TRBD1 (5 bases). The CDR3, as DNA: TGTGCCAGCAGTCGTCAGGGTGCCACTAACTATGGCTACACCTTC. Encoded protein: CASSRQGATNYGYTF.